The subject of this entry is one TCR beta chain. The antigen remains unidentified. The data stem from a study of T cell responses to AZD1222 COVID-19 vaccine. Findings and caveats of the study: White British donors predominated, females outnumbered males, and clonal diversity was possibly underestimated. Breadth and depth of Spike-specific TCRs rose after two AZD1222 doses.

Pooling was applied to second doses at about 4 or about 12 weeks. Assay used: immunoSEQ multiplex PCR; TCRdb lists only in-frame clones, some missing. The sample lists around 94,000 clones; about 85% were seen once. Sequencing was performed on peripheral blood, taken 28 days after the second AZD1222 dose. This receptor was obtained from an adult who received the AZD1222 COVID-19 vaccine.

CDR3 DNA sequence: TGTGCCACCAGTTCCCCAGGGAGGGGTCAGCGCTCCTACAATGAGCAGTTCTTC. As protein: CATSSPGRGQRSYNEQFF. The chain joins TRBV24-1 to TRBJ2-1; 7 bases are a match to TRBD2. The CDR3 totals 18 residues. Losses at the gene ends were 6 bases for V and 0 bases for J; bases not matched to a gene: 13. Germline values: CDR1 KGHDR, CDR2 SFDVKD.